This is a list of T cell receptor beta chains from one sample in a study of neurological immune-mediated disorders. TCRdb recomputed calls from the 5' RACE reads with MiXCR, one row per CDR3 protein. Among tens of thousands of distinct CDR3 sequences, around a tenth were seen once, and the ten largest hold about 6.6%. Source material: PBMCs. These TCRs come from a male donor with HTLV-1-associated myelopathy (HAM/TSP). Both conserved end residues are part of each CDR3. Fields, in order: CDR3 length, V gene, D gene, J gene, clone size, CDR3 protein, CDR3 DNA. D genes are given only for firm matches. Size values are once, few and many counts, or a class for expanded clones, and some rows have none.

length: 16
V: TRBV12-3/TRBV12-4
D: -
J: TRBJ2-7
size: many
CDR3: CASSRTRKAKAYEQYF
DNA: TGTGCCAGCAGTCGAACCCGCAAGGCCAAAGCCTACGAGCAGTACTTC

length: 16
V: TRBV9
D: -
J: TRBJ1-6
size: many
CDR3: CASSVGQSPYNSPLHF
DNA: TGTGCCAGCAGCGTAGGACAGAGCCCCTATAATTCACCCCTCCACTTT

length: 15
V: TRBV7-2
D: -
J: TRBJ2-2
size: many
CDR3: CASSGTGWRTGELFF
DNA: TGTGCCAGCAGCGGCACAGGGTGGAGGACCGGGGAGCTGTTTTTT

length: 14
V: TRBV6-5
D: TRBD2
J: TRBJ2-7
size: few
CDR3: CASSIVAGAYEQYF
DNA: TGTGCCAGCAGTATAGTAGCGGGGGCCTACGAGCAGTACTTC

length: 14
V: TRBV20-1
D: -
J: TRBJ1-2
size: many
CDR3: CSASEGTNRYGYTF
DNA: TGCAGTGCTAGTGAAGGGACAAACCGCTATGGCTACACCTTC

length: 15
V: TRBV11-2
D: -
J: TRBJ1-5
size: many
CDR3: CASSLTPGVDQPQHF
DNA: TGTGCCAGCAGCCTCACCCCAGGGGTGGATCAGCCCCAGCATTTT

length: 15
V: TRBV4-3
D: -
J: TRBJ2-1
size: few
CDR3: CASSYRRDSYNEQFF
DNA: TGCGCCAGCAGCTACCGGAGGGACTCCTACAATGAGCAGTTCTTC

length: 14
V: TRBV5-5
D: -
J: TRBJ2-2
size: -
CDR3: CASSMTPRTGELFF
DNA: TGTGCCAGCAGCATGACACCTAGGACCGGGGAGCTGTTTTTT

length: 13
V: TRBV5-5
D: -
J: TRBJ1-5
size: many
CDR3: CASSSGENQPQHF
DNA: TGTGCCAGCAGTTCCGGGGAGAATCAGCCCCAGCATTTT

length: 15
V: TRBV4-3
D: TRBD1
J: TRBJ1-5
size: -
CDR3: CASSHDREIDQPQHF
DNA: TGCGCCAGCAGCCACGACAGGGAAATTGATCAGCCCCAGCATTTT

length: 14
V: TRBV20-1
D: -
J: TRBJ1-5
size: -
CDR3: CSARGGNANQRQHF
DNA: TGCAGTGCTAGGGGGGGGAACGCAAATCAGCGCCAGCATTTT

length: 15
V: TRBV3-1
D: -
J: TRBJ1-5
size: many
CDR3: CASSQGGRGFGPQHF
DNA: TGTGCCAGCAGCCAAGGGGGTAGAGGTTTCGGGCCCCAGCATTTT

length: 14
V: TRBV28
D: -
J: TRBJ2-1
size: many
CDR3: CASSPGGTYNEQFF
DNA: TGTGCCAGCAGTCCGGGGGGCACCTACAATGAGCAGTTCTTC

length: 12
V: TRBV19
D: TRBD1
J: TRBJ2-1
size: -
CDR3: CASSDRDREQFF
DNA: TGTGCCAGTAGTGACCGGGACAGAGAGCAGTTCTTC

length: 14
V: TRBV28
D: -
J: TRBJ2-4
size: many
CDR3: CASSEGGAKNIQYF
DNA: TGTGCCAGCAGTGAGGGGGGAGCCAAAAACATTCAGTACTTC

length: 14
V: TRBV12-3/TRBV12-4
D: -
J: TRBJ2-7
size: many
CDR3: CASSPGGLPREQYF
DNA: TGTGCCAGCAGCCCAGGGGGGCTTCCTCGTGAGCAGTACTTC

length: 15
V: TRBV10-3
D: TRBD1
J: TRBJ2-5
size: -
CDR3: CAISSTGQGQETQYF
DNA: TGTGCCATCAGTAGTACGGGACAGGGCCAAGAGACCCAGTACTTC

length: 12
V: TRBV20-1
D: -
J: TRBJ2-7
size: many
CDR3: CSARSGIHEQYF
DNA: TGCAGTGCTAGATCAGGGATCCACGAGCAGTACTTC

length: 13
V: TRBV7-9
D: -
J: TRBJ2-5
size: many
CDR3: CASSFGYQETQYF
DNA: TGTGCCAGCAGCTTTGGGTACCAAGAGACCCAGTACTTC

length: 15
V: TRBV28
D: TRBD1
J: TRBJ2-7
size: many
CDR3: CASSPPGQGRNEQYF
DNA: TGTGCCAGCAGCCCCCCCGGACAGGGTAGGAACGAGCAGTACTTC

length: 12
V: TRBV29-1
D: -
J: TRBJ2-3
size: many
CDR3: CSVDQSTDTQYF
DNA: TGCAGCGTTGACCAGTCCACAGATACGCAGTATTTT

length: 15
V: TRBV7-2
D: TRBD1
J: TRBJ1-2
size: -
CDR3: CASSSRYRGNYGYTF
DNA: TGTGCCAGCAGCTCGAGGTACAGGGGAAACTATGGCTACACCTTC

length: 15
V: TRBV29-1
D: TRBD2
J: TRBJ2-5
size: many
CDR3: CSVSRGGAYQETQYF
DNA: TGCAGCGTTTCGCGGGGGGGAGCATACCAAGAGACCCAGTACTTC

length: 14
V: TRBV7-2
D: -
J: TRBJ2-1
size: many
CDR3: CASSLGVSVGEQFF
DNA: TGTGCCAGCAGCTTAGGCGTTAGCGTGGGCGAGCAGTTCTTC

length: 13
V: TRBV5-1
D: TRBD1
J: TRBJ1-4
size: many
CDR3: CASGTGSHEKLFF
DNA: TGCGCCAGCGGGACAGGGAGCCACGAAAAACTGTTTTTT

length: 11
V: TRBV6-6
D: TRBD1
J: TRBJ2-3
size: many
CDR3: CASSRQGTQYF
DNA: TGTGCCAGCAGCCGACAGGGTACGCAGTATTTT

length: 13
V: TRBV19
D: TRBD1
J: TRBJ1-1
size: many
CDR3: CATTGVGYTEAFF
DNA: TGTGCCACTACAGGGGTCGGGTACACTGAAGCTTTCTTT

length: 14
V: TRBV12-3/TRBV12-4
D: -
J: TRBJ1-6
size: many
CDR3: CASSFGGGGSPLHF
DNA: TGTGCCAGCAGTTTTGGCGGTGGGGGATCACCCCTCCACTTT

length: 15
V: TRBV20-1
D: TRBD2
J: TRBJ2-5
size: many
CDR3: CSARDYSSGVETQYF
DNA: TGCAGTGCTAGAGATTATTCTAGCGGGGTAGAGACCCAGTACTTC

length: 14
V: TRBV12-3/TRBV12-4
D: -
J: TRBJ1-1
size: many
CDR3: CASSLRGGNTEAFF
DNA: TGTGCCAGCAGTTTAAGGGGAGGGAACACTGAAGCTTTCTTT

length: 21
V: TRBV20-1
D: TRBD2
J: TRBJ2-1
size: many
CDR3: CSAANPLKGERTSGGYNEQFF
DNA: TGCAGTGCTGCAAACCCACTAAAGGGGGAAAGGACTAGCGGGGGGTACAATGAGCAGTTCTTC

length: 14
V: TRBV29-1
D: TRBD1
J: TRBJ1-5
size: many
CDR3: CSALTGLSNQPQHF
DNA: TGCAGCGCCCTGACAGGGTTGAGCAATCAGCCCCAGCATTTT

length: 16
V: TRBV3-1
D: TRBD2
J: TRBJ2-3
size: many
CDR3: CASSQVWRGVFDTQYF
DNA: TGTGCCAGCAGCCAAGTGTGGCGGGGGGTATTTGATACGCAGTATTTT

length: 14
V: TRBV6-6
D: -
J: TRBJ2-7
size: many
CDR3: CASSYGDGSYEQYF
DNA: TGTGCCAGCAGTTACGGGGACGGTTCCTACGAGCAGTACTTC

length: 14
V: TRBV28
D: -
J: TRBJ1-1
size: -
CDR3: CASSLRQLNTEAFF
DNA: TGTGCCAGCAGTTTAAGACAGCTGAACACTGAAGCTTTCTTT

length: 14
V: TRBV29-1
D: -
J: TRBJ1-5
size: many
CDR3: CSALGGGRNQPQHF
DNA: TGCAGCGCCCTTGGCGGGGGTCGCAATCAGCCCCAGCATTTT